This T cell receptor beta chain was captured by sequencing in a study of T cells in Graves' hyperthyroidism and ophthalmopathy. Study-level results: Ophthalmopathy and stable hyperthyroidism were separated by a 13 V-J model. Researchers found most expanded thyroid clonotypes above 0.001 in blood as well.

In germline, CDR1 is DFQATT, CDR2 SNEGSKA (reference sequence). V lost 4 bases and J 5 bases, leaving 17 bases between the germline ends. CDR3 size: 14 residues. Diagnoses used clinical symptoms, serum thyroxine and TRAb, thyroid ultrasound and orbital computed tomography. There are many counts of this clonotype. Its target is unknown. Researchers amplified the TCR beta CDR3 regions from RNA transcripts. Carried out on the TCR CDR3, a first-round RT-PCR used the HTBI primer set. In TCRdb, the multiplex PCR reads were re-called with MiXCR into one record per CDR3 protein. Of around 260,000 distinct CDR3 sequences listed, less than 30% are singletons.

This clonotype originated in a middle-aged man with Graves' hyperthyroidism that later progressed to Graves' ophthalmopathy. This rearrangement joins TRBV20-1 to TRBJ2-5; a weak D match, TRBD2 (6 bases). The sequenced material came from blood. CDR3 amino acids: CSAIRGLPEETQYF. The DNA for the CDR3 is TGCAGTGCTATAAGGGGACTCCCGGAGGAGACCCAGTACTTC.